This entry lists 2 T cell receptor beta chains sequenced from one sample in a study of blood T cell repertoires in COVID-19. This table comes from immunoSEQ multiplex PCR, and its TCRdb copy is limited to in-frame clones, with some not included. The sample yields over 100,000 clones, roughly 86% seen once. Sequencing was done on a sample of peripheral blood. These receptors all stem from a woman in her seventies with COVID-19, enrolled during active disease.

The chain couples TRBV5-8 to TRBJ2-5; possible D gene TRBD2, 6 bases. This CDR3 comprises 15 residues. CDR1 SGHTS and CDR2 YDEGEE come from the germline V gene. Trimming left V 0 bases short and J 2 bases short, with 11 bases between. DNA of the CDR3: TGTGCCAGCAGCTTGGGACAGCGGGCGCAAGAGACCCAGTACTTC. It yields the protein CASSLGQRAQETQYF.

The CDR3 reads CASSATGGSSRSTDTQYF. DNA of the CDR3: TGTGCCAGCAGCGCCACCGGTGGAAGTAGCCGTAGCACAGATACGCAGTATTTT. The chain links TRBV9 to TRBJ2-3, with D unclear. Germline CDR1 and CDR2: SGDLS and YYNGEE. The CDR3 runs to 18 residues. V lost 3 bases and J lost 0, with 20 bases in between. The whole variable domain, remainder taken from reference TRBV9 and TRBJ2-3, is DSGVTQTPKHLITATGQRVTLRCSPRSGDLSVYWYQQSLDQGLQFLIQYYNGEERAKGNILERFSAQQFPDLHSELNLSSLELGDSALYFCASSATGGSSRSTDTQYFGPGTRLTVL.